This T cell receptor (beta chain) comes out of a study of blood T cell repertoires in COVID-19. Across the whole study: From the United States, Italy and Spain came samples of acute and convalescent COVID-19.

TCRdb's table, derived via immunoSEQ multiplex PCR, lists solely in-frame clones and lacks some. The sample lists about 190,000 clones, around 88% occurring once. From germline, CDR1 is MDHEN and CDR2 SYDVKM. The CDR3 length is 16 residues. V lost 2 bases, J lost 3 bases, and 11 bases lay in between. Sequencing used peripheral blood. The chain couples TRBV28 to TRBJ2-6, with D possibly matching TRBD1 (6 bases). The TCR comes from a woman aged 30 to 39 with acute or convalescent COVID-19. DNA for the CDR3: TGTGCCAGCAGTTTAGGGGGCTCCATTGGGGCCAACGTCCTGACTTTC. Amino acids: CASSLGGSIGANVLTF.